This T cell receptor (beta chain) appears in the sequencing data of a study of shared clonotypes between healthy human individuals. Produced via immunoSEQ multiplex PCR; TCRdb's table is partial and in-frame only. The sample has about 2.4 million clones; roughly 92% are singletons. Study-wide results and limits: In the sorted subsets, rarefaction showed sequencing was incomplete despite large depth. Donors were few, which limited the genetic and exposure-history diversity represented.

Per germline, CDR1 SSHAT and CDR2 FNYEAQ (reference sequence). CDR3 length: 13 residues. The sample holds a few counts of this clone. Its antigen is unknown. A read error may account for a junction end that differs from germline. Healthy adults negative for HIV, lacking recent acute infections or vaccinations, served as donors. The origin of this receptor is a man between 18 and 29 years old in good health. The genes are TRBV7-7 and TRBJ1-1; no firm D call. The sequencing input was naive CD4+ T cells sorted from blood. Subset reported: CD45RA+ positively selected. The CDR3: CASSLESNTEAFF. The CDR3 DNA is TGTGCTAGCAGCTTAGAGTCGAACACTGAAGCTTTCTTT.